This T cell receptor (beta chain) is from a study of T cell changes during pregnancy in multiple sclerosis. Germline assignment: CDR1 MNHEY and CDR2 SMNVEV (reference sequence). V was shortened by 3 bases and J by 4 bases, with 11 bases between the two germline ends. The CDR3 consists of 14 residues. Assay used: immunoSEQ multiplex PCR; TCRdb lists only in-frame clones, some missing. The sample lists around 43,000 clones, about 90% occurring once. V and J are TRBV27 and TRBJ2-3; D is perhaps TRBD2 (6 bases). This specimen consisted of CD4+ T cells from peripheral blood mononuclear cells, obtained before pregnancy. This receptor was obtained from a female donor with multiple sclerosis, enrolled in a pregnancy study. The CDR3 coding sequence is TGTGCCAGCAGTTTGGGACTTCATGCAGATACGCAGTATTTT. Protein: CASSLGLHADTQYF.